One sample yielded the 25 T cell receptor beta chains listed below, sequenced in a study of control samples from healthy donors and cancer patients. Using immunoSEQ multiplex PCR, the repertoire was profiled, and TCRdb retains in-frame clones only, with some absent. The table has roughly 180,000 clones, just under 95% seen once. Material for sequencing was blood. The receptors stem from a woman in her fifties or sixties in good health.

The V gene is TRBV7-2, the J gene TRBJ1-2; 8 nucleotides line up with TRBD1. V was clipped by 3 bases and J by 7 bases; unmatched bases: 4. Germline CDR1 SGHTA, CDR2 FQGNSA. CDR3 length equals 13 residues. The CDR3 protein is CASSFGQGGGYTF. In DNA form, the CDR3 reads TGTGCCAGCAGCTTCGGACAGGGAGGTGGCTACACCTTC.

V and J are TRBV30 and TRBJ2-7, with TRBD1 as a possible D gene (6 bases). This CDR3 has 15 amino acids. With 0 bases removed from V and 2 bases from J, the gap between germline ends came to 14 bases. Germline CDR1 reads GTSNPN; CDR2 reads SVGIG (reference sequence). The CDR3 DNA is TGTGCCTGGAGTGTAACGAGGACAGCAGCCTACGAGCAGTACTTC. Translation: CAWSVTRTAAYEQYF.

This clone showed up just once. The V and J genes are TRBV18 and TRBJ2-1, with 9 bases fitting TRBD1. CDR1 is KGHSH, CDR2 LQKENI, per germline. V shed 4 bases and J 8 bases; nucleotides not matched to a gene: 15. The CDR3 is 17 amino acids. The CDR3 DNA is TGTGCCAGCTCACTAGTCCTTCCGGGACAGGGTGGCTATGAGCAGTTCTTC. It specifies CASSLVLPGQGGYEQFF.

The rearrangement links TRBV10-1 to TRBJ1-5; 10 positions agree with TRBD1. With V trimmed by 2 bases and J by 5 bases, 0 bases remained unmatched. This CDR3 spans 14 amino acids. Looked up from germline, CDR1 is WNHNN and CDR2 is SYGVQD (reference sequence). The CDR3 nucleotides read TGCGCCAGCAGTGAGGGGACAGGGGATCAGCCCCAGCATTTT. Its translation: CASSEGTGDQPQHF.

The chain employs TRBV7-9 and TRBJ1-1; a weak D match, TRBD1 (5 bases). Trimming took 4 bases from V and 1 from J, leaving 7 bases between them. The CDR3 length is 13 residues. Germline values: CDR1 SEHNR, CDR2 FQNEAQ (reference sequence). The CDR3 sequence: CASSYDRNTEAFF. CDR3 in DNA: TGTGCCAGCAGCTACGACAGGAACACTGAAGCTTTCTTT.

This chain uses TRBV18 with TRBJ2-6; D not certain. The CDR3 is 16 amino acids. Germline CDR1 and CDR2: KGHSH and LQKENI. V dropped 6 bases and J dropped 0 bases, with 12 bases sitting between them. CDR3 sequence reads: CASSPGRSSGANVLTF. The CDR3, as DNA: TGTGCCAGCTCCCCAGGACGTTCCTCTGGGGCCAACGTCCTGACTTTC.

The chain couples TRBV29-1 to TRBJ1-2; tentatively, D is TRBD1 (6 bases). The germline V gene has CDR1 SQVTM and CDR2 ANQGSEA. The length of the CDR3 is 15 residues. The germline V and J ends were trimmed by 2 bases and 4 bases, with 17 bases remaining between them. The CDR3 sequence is CSVEPQGRGTYGYTF. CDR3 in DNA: TGCAGCGTTGAACCTCAGGGGAGGGGAACCTATGGCTACACCTTC. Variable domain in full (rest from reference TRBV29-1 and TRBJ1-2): SAVISQKPSRDICQRGTSLTIQCQVDSQVTMMFWYRQQPGQSLTLIATANQGSEATYESGFVIDKFPISRPNLTFSTLTVSNMSPEDSSIYLCSVEPQGRGTYGYTFGSGTRLTVV.

CDR3 sequence: CASSFRALNTGELFF. CDR3 nucleotide sequence: TGTGCCAGCAGCTTTCGGGCCCTGAACACCGGGGAGCTGTTTTTT. The chain has TRBV5-6 and TRBJ2-2; D not certain. Trimming cost V 2 bases and J 1 base, with 9 bases left between them. In germline, CDR1 is SGHDT, CDR2 YYEEEE. This CDR3 spans 15 amino acids.

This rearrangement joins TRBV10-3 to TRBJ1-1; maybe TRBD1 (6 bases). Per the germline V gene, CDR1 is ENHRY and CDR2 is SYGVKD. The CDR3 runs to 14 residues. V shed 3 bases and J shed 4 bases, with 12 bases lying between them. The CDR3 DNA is TGTGCCATCAGTGAACAGGGCGGGGTCACTGAAGCTTTCTTT. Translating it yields CAISEQGGVTEAFF.

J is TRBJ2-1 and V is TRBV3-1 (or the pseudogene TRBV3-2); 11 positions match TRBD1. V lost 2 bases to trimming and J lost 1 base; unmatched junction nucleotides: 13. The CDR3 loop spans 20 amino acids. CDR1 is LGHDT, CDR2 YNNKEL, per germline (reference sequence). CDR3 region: CASSQLSGQGGYGSYNEQFF. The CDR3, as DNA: TGTGCCAGCAGCCAACTCTCGGGACAGGGGGGATATGGGTCCTACAATGAGCAGTTCTTC.

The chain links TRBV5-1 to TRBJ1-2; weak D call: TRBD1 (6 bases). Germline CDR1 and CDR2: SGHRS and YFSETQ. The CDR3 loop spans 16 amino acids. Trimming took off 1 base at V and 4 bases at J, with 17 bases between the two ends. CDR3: CASSLQAGGLVYGYTF. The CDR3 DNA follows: TGCGCCAGCAGCTTGCAGGCGGGGGGGCTAGTCTATGGCTACACCTTC. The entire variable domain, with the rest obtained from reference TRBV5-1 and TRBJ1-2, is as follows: KAGVTQTPRYLIKTRGQQVTLSCSPISGHRSVSWYQQTPGQGLQFLFEYFSETQRNKGNFPGRFSGRQFSNSRSEMNVSTLELGDSALYLCASSLQAGGLVYGYTFGSGTRLTVV.

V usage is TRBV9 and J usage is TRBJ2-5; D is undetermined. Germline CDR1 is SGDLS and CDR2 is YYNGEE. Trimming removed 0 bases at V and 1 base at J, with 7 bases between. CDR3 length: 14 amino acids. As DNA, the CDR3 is TGTGCCAGCAGCGTAGGTTACAGCCAAGAGACCCAGTACTTC. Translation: CASSVGYSQETQYF.

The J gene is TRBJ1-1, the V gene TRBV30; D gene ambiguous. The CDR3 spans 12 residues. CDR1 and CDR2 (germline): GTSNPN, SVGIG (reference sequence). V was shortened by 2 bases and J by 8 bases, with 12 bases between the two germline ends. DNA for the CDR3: TGTGCCTGGAGTCGTACCTTACGAGAAGCTTTCTTT. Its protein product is CAWSRTLREAFF.

The CDR3 region is CASSLADANSPLHF. The CDR3 DNA sequence: TGTGCCAGCAGCTTGGCAGATGCTAATTCACCCCTCCACTTT. V is TRBV5-4 and J is TRBJ1-6; D unresolved. With 0 bases removed from V and 6 bases from J, the gap between germline ends came to 7 bases. The CDR3 runs to 14 residues. The germline V gene encodes CDR1 SGHNT and CDR2 YYREEE (reference sequence).

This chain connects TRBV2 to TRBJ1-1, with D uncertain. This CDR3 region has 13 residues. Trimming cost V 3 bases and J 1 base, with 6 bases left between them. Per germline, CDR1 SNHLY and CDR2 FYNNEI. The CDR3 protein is CASSDGRNTEAFF. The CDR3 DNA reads TGTGCCAGCAGTGACGGCCGGAACACTGAAGCTTTCTTT.

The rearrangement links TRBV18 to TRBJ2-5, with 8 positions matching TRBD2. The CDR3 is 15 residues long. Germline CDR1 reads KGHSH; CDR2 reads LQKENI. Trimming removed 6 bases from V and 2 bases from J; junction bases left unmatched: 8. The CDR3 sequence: CASSVSRGVQETQYF. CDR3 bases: TGTGCCAGCTCCGTCTCGCGGGGGGTTCAAGAGACCCAGTACTTC.

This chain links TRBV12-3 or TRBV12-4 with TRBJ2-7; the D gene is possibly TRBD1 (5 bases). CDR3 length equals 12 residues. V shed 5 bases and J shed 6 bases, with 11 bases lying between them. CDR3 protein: CASSIQEFEQYF. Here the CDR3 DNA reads TGTGCCAGCAGTATACAGGAGTTCGAGCAGTACTTC.

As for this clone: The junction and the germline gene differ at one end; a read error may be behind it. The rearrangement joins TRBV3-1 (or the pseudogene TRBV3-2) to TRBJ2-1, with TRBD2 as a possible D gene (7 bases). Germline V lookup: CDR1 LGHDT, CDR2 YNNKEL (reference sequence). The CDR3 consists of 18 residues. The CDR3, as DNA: TGTGCCAGCAGCGAAGAAGGGTTGAGGGGGGGGTCCTACAATGAGCAGTTCTTC. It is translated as CASSEEGLRGGSYNEQFF.

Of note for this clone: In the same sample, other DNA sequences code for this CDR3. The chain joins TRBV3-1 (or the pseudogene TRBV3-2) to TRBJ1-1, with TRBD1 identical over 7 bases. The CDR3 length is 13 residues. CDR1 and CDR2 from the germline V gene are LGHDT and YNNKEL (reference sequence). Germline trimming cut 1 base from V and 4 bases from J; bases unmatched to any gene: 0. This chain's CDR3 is CASSQGQGTEAFF. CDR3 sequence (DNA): TGTGCCAGCAGCCAAGGACAGGGCACTGAAGCTTTCTTT.

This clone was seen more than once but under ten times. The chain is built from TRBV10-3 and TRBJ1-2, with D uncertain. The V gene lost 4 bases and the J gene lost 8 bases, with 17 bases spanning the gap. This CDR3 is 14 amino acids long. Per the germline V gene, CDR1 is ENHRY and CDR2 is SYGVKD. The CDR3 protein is CAISAEPINRGYTF. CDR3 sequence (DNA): TGTGCCATCAGTGCTGAACCGATAAACCGGGGCTACACCTTC.

The CDR3 region has the DNA TGTGCCAGTAGTATTAGCGGGGGGGCCTACAATGAGCAGTTCTTC. Protein sequence: CASSISGGAYNEQFF. The rearrangement uses TRBV19 and TRBJ2-1; 11 nucleotides match TRBD2. Germline trimming cut 3 bases from V and 2 bases from J; bases unmatched to any gene: 0. This CDR3 contains 15 residues. The germline gives CDR1 LNHDA, CDR2 SQIVND (reference sequence).

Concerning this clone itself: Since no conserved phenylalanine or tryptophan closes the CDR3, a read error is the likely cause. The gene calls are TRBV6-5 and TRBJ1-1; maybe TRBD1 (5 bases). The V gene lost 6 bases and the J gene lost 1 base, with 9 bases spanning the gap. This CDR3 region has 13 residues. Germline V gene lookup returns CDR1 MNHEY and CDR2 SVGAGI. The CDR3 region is CASSSQGNTEAFL. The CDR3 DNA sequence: TGTGCCAGCAGCTCCCAGGGGAACACTGAAGCTTTCCTT.

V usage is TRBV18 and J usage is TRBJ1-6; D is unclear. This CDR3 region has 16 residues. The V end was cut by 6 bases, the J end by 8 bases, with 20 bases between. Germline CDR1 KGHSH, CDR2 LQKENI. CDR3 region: CASSRSALGLDSPLHF. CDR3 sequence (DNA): TGTGCCAGCTCCCGGTCAGCTCTGGGGTTGGATTCACCCCTCCACTTT. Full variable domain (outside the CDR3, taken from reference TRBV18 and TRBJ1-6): NAGVMQNPRHLVRRRGQEARLRCSPMKGHSHVYWYRQLPEEGLKFMVYLQKENIIDESGMPKERFSAEFPKEGPSILRIQQVVRGDSAAYFCASSRSALGLDSPLHFGNGTRLTVT.

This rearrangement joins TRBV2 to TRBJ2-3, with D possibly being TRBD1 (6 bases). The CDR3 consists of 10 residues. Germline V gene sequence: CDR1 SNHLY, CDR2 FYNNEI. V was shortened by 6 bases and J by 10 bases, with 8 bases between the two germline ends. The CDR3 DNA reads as TGTGCCAGCAGGGACAGCGCGCAGTATTTT. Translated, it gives CASRDSAQYF.

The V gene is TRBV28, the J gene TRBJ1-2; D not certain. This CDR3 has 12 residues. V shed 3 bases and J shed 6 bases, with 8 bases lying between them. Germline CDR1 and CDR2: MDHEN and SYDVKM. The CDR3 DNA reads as TGTGCCAGCAGTTTTGAGCCGAATGGCTACACCTTC. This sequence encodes CASSFEPNGYTF.